This TCR beta chain is from a study of patients and donors after allogeneic stem cell transplantation. Each CDR3 protein gets one entry after TCRdb re-called the RT-PCR reads with MiXCR. Seen here are 85,000 to 90,000 distinct CDR3 sequences, roughly 43% observed once, and the top ten hold around 60%. CDR1 is SQVTM, CDR2 ANQGSEA, per germline. The CDR3 runs 18 residues. Trimming left V 2 bases short and J 7 bases short, with 27 bases between. The source of this sequence is a human donor who was either an allogeneic HSCT recipient or a stem cell or donor lymphocyte infusion donor (not recorded which). It is not recorded whose cells these are; they may come from a transplant donor. The specimen was blood, either unsorted or a sorted T cell fraction (not recorded which). The rearrangement uses TRBV29-1 and TRBJ2-1; D unresolved. The CDR3 DNA reads as TGCAGCGTTGAACTATACGATCCCCCCGCCCCCAGAGTAAATGAGCAGTTCTTC. Protein product: CSVELYDPPAPRVNEQFF.